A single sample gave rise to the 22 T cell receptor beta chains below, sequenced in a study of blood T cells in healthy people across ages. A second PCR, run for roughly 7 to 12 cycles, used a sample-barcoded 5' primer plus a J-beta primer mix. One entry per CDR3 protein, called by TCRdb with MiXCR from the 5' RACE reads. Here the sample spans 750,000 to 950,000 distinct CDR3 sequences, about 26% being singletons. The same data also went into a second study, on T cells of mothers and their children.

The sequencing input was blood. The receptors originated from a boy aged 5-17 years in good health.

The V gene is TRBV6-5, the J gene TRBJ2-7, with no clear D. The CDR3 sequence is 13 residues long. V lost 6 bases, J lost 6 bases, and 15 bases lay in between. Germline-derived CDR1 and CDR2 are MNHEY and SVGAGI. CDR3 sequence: CASRHPQTFEQYF. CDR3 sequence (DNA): TGTGCCAGCAGACACCCGCAGACCTTCGAGCAGTACTTC.

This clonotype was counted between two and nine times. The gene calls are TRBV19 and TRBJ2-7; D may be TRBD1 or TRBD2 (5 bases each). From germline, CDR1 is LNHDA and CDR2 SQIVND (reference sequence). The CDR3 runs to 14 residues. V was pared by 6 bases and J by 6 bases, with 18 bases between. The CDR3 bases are TGTGCCAGTAGCCCGGGGACGGTGCCAGGCGAGCAGTACTTC. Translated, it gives CASSPGTVPGEQYF.

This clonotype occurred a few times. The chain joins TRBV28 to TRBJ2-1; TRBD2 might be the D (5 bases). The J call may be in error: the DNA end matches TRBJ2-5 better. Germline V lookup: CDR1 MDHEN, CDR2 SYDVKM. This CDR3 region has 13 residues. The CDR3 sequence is CASSPGVEGTQYF. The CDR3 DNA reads TGTGCCAGCAGTCCCGGGGTCGAGGGGACCCAGTACTTC.

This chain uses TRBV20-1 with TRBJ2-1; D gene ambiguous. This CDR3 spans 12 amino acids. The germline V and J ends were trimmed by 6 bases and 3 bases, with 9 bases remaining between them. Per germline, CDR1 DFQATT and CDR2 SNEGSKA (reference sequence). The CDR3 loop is CSAFGLYNEQFF. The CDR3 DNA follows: TGCAGTGCATTCGGGCTCTACAATGAGCAGTTCTTC.

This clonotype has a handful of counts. The CDR3, as DNA: TGTGCCAGCAGTTTAGGGACAGGGAGGTTCGGGCAGTACTTC. Translated: CASSLGTGRFGQYF. The genes are TRBV28 and TRBJ2-7, with 9 bases fitting TRBD1. Germline V lookup: CDR1 MDHEN, CDR2 SYDVKM. The V gene end was trimmed by 2 bases and the J gene end by 9 bases; junction bases not matched to a gene: 8. The CDR3 is 14 residues long.

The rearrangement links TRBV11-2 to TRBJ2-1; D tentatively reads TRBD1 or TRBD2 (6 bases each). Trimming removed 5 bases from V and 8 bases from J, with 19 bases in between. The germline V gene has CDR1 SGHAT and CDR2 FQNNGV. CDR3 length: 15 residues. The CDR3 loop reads CASSTEGVVVDEQFF. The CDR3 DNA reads TGTGCCAGCAGCACGGAGGGGGTTGTAGTAGATGAGCAGTTCTTC.

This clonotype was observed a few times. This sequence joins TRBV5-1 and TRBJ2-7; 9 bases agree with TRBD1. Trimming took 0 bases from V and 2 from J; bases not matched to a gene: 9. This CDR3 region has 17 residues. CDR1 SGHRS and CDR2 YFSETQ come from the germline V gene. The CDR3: CASSLAPGQGTTYEQYF. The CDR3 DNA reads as TGCGCCAGCAGCTTGGCCCCGGGACAGGGAACGACCTACGAGCAGTACTTC.

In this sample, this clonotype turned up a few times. Written as DNA, the CDR3 is TGTGCCACCAGTGAAACTAGCGCCTACGAGCAGTACTTC. Protein sequence: CATSETSAYEQYF. The rearrangement joins TRBV24-1 to TRBJ2-7; 7 nucleotides agree with TRBD2. The CDR3 sequence is 13 residues long. CDR1 KGHDR and CDR2 SFDVKD come from the germline V gene. The ends lost 4 bases at V and 2 bases at J; junction bases unmatched: 1.

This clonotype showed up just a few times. CDR3 sequence reads: CASSQGAGDTYEQYF. For the CDR3, the DNA is TGTGCCAGCTCACAGGGAGCGGGGGACACCTACGAGCAGTACTTC. J is TRBJ2-7 and V is TRBV18, with 8 nucleotides matching TRBD2. CDR3 length: 15 residues. In germline, CDR1 is KGHSH, CDR2 LQKENI. With V trimmed by 4 bases and J by 2 bases, 7 bases remained unmatched. Full variable domain (outside the CDR3, taken from reference TRBV18 and TRBJ2-7): NAGVMQNPRHLVRRRGQEARLRCSPMKGHSHVYWYRQLPEEGLKFMVYLQKENIIDESGMPKERFSAEFPKEGPSILRIQQVVRGDSAAYFCASSQGAGDTYEQYFGPGTRLTVT.

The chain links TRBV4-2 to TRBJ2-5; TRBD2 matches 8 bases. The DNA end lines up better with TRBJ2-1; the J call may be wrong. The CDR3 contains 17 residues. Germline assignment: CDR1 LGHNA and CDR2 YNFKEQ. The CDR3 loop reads CASSQGERTSMRSEQFF. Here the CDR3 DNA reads TGTGCCAGCAGCCAAGGAGAAAGGACTAGCATGAGGAGTGAGCAGTTCTTC.

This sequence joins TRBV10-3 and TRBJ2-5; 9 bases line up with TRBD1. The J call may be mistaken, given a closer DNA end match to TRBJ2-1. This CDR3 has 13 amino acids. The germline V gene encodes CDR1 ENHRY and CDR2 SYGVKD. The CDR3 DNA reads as TGTGCCGTCCGGGACAGGGACTACAATGAGCAGTTCTTC. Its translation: CAVRDRDYNEQFF.

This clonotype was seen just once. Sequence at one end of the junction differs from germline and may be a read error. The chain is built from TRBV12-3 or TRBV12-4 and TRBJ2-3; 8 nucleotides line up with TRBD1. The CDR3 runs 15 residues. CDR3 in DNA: TGTGCCAGCAGTTTATACAGGGGGGCCTCAGATGCGCAGTATTTT. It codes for CASSLYRGASDAQYF.

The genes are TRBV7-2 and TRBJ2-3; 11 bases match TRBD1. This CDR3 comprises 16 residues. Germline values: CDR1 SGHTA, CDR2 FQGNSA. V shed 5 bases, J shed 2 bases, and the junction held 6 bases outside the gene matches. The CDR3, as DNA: TGTGCCAGCAGCCAGGACAGGGGGCTCCTCACAGATACGCAGTATTTT. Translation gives CASSQDRGLLTDTQYF.

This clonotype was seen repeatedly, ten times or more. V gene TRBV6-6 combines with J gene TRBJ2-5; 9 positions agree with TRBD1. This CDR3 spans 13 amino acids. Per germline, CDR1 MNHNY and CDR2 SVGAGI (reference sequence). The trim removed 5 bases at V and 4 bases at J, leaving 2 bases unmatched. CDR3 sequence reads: CASSTQGAETQYF. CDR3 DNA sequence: TGTGCCAGCAGTACACAGGGGGCAGAGACCCAGTACTTC.

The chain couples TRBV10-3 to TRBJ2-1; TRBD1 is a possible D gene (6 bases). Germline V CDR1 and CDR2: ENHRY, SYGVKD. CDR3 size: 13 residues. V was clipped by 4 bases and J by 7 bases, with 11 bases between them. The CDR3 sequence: CAISALQGNEQFF. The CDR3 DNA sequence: TGTGCCATCAGTGCCCTACAGGGAAATGAGCAGTTCTTC.

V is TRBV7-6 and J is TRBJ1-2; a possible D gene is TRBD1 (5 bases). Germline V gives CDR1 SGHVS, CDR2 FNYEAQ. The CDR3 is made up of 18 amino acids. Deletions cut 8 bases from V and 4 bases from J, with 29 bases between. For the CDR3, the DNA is TGTGCCAGCTCCGACCGAGCGAAGTATGGCAGGGCAGCCTATGGCTACACCTTC. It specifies CASSDRAKYGRAAYGYTF.

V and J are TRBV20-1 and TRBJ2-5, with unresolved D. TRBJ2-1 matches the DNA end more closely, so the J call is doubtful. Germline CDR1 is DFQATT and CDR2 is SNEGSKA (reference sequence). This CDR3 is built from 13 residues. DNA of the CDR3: TGCAGTGCTAGGAAGACTCAGAGCAATGAGCAGTTCTTC. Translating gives CSARKTQSNEQFF.

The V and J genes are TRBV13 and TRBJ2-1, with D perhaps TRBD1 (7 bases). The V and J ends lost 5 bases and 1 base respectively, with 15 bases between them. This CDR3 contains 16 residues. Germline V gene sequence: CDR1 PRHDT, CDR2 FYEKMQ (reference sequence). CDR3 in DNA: TGTGCCAGCAGCAGCATGACAGGGAGGTCCTACAATGAGCAGTTCTTC. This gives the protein CASSSMTGRSYNEQFF.

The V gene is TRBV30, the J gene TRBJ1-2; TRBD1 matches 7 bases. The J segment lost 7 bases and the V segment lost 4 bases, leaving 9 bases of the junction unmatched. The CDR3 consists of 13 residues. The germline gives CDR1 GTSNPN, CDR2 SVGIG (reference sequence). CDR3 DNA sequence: TGTGCCTGGACCCATATCCGACAGGGTGGCTACACCTTC. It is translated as CAWTHIRQGGYTF.

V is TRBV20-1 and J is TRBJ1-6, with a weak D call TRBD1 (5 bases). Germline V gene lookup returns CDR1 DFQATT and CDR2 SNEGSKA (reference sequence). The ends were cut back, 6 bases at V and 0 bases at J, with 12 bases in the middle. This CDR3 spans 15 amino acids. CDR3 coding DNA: TGCAGTGCCAGGCGGGGGGTCTCCTATAATTCACCCCTCCACTTT. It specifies CSARRGVSYNSPLHF.

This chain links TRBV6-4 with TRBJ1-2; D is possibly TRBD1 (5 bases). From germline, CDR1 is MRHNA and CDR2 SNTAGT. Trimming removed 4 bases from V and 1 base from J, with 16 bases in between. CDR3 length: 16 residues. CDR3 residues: CASSAPTGTDNYGYTF. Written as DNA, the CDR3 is TGTGCCAGCAGTGCCCCCACCGGGACGGATAACTATGGCTACACCTTC.

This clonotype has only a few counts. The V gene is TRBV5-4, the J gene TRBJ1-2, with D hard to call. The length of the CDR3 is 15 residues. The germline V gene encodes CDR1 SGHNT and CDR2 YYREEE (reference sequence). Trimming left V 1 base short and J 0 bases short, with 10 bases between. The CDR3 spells CASSLPLPSNYGYTF. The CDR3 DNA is TGTGCCAGCAGCTTGCCCTTACCTTCTAACTATGGCTACACCTTC.